The rows below give T cell receptor beta chains drawn from one sample of a study of blood T cell repertoires in COVID-19. Produced via immunoSEQ multiplex PCR; TCRdb's table is partial and in-frame only. The sample yields about 260,000 clones, about 87% seen once. Sequencing used peripheral blood. The receptors were sampled from a man aged 55 to 70 who had recovered from COVID-19. Both conserved end residues are part of each CDR3. Each record gives: CDR3 length, D gene, clone size, J gene, V gene, CDR3 DNA, CDR3 protein. A D gene is named only where the DNA matches it firmly. The size field is filled for only some rows; it gives once, few, many or a size class.

16,TRBD2,.,TRBJ2-7,TRBV6-5,TGTGCCAGCAGTTACTCGAGGCGGGGGTCGGCCTACGAGCAGTACTTC,CASSYSRRGSAYEQYF
13,.,few,TRBJ1-1,TRBV9,TGTGCCAGCAGCCTATTTCCTGACACTGAAGCTTTCTTT,CASSLFPDTEAFF
18,.,.,TRBJ2-3,TRBV3-1/TRBV3-2,TGTGCCAGCAGCCAAGATCCCCCACGGGGGAGTAGCACAGATACGCAGTATTTT,CASSQDPPRGSSTDTQYF
15,TRBD2,.,TRBJ2-3,TRBV5-5,TGTGCCAGCAGGGACCCTAGCGGACTACATGTTACGCAGTATTTT,CASRDPSGLHVTQYF
16,TRBD1,.,TRBJ2-3,TRBV27,TGTGCCAGCAGTTTATCGGGGGACAGAAACACAGATACGCAGTATTTT,CASSLSGDRNTDTQYF
17,.,.,TRBJ1-5,TRBV4-2,TGTGCCAGCAGCCGAGGGGCGGGGCACCATAGCAATCAGCCCCAGCATTTT,CASSRGAGHHSNQPQHF
13,.,.,TRBJ2-2,TRBV9,TGTGCCAGCAGCCCCCATGACACCGGGGAGCTGTTTTTT,CASSPHDTGELFF
13,.,many,TRBJ1-1,TRBV13,TGTGCCAGCAGTCCTGACAGTTACACTGAAGCTTTCTTT,CASSPDSYTEAFF
17,TRBD1,.,TRBJ1-1,TRBV4-1,TGCGCCAGCAGCCAAGCTTTACAGGGGTCTGGTAACACTGAAGCTTTCTTT,CASSQALQGSGNTEAFF
20,.,.,TRBJ1-1,TRBV30,TGTGCCTGGAGTGACCAGGGGTCGAGAACCACCCGCGTAATGAACACTGAAGCTTTCTTT,CAWSDQGSRTTRVMNTEAFF
15,.,.,TRBJ2-6,TRBV7-2,TGTGCCAGCAGCTACTCCGGGAGTCAGGCCAACGTCCTGACTTTC,CASSYSGSQANVLTF
16,TRBD2,.,TRBJ2-5,TRBV4-1,TGCGCCAGCAGCCAAGTCCGGAGCGGGGGGCAAGGGACCCAGTACTTC,CASSQVRSGGQGTQYF
18,TRBD1,.,TRBJ2-6,TRBV4-2,TGTGCCAGCAGCCAAGTGGGACAGGGGAGCACTGGGGCCAACGTCCTGACTTTC,CASSQVGQGSTGANVLTF
15,TRBD2,few,TRBJ2-1,TRBV5-1,TGCGCCAGCAGCTTGGTGACTAGCGGGGCCGCAGAGCAGTTCTTC,CASSLVTSGAAEQFF
16,TRBD2,few,TRBJ2-2,TRBV9,TGTGCCAGCAGCGTCCCGGGGTCGGGGGGGACCGGGGAGCTGTTTTTT,CASSVPGSGGTGELFF
15,TRBD1,.,TRBJ1-5,TRBV28,TGTGCCAGCAGTTTACAGGGGGCTCGCAATCAGCCCCAGCATTTT,CASSLQGARNQPQHF
13,.,.,TRBJ1-2,TRBV12-3/TRBV12-4,TGTGCCAGCAGTTTCCCACCTGCAGGACTATACACCTTC,CASSFPPAGLYTF
13,.,.,TRBJ2-5,TRBV29-1,TGCAGCGTTCTAAGACACTTCCAAGAGACCCAGTACTTC,CSVLRHFQETQYF
16,.,.,TRBJ1-4,TRBV5-1,TGCGCCAGCAGCTTTCAGGCGGAGGAGGCTAATGAAAAACTGTTTTTT,CASSFQAEEANEKLFF
17,TRBD1,.,TRBJ1-4,TRBV9,TGTGCCAGCAGCGCCGGGACAGGGATCACAACTAATGAAAAACTGTTTTTT,CASSAGTGITTNEKLFF
11,.,.,TRBJ2-7,TRBV11-2,TGTGCCAGCAGCTTACACTACGAGCAGTACTTC,CASSLHYEQYF
15,.,once,TRBJ2-7,TRBV9,TGTGCCAGCAGCCCCCGCCAGGGGGGCTCCCACGAGCAGTACTTC,CASSPRQGGSHEQYF
13,TRBD1,.,TRBJ1-5,TRBV6-5,TGTGCCAGCATGGAGGGGGCCTATCAGCCCCAGCATTTT,CASMEGAYQPQHF
17,.,.,TRBJ2-3,TRBV11-2,TGTGCCAGCAGCTTAGGCTCTACGAGCAGGCGCACAGATACGCAGTATTTT,CASSLGSTSRRTDTQYF
15,.,.,TRBJ2-3,TRBV7-6,TGTGCCAGCAGCTTCACATCAAGTGGCACAGATACGCAGTATTTT,CASSFTSSGTDTQYF
16,TRBD1,.,TRBJ2-1,TRBV7-9,TGTGCCAGCAGGCCCCCCACGGACAGGGGTGGCAATGAGCAGTTCTTC,CASRPPTDRGGNEQFF
15,TRBD1,.,TRBJ2-3,TRBV10-2,TGCGCCAGCAGTGAACAGGGGTCTAGCACAGATACGCAGTATTTT,CASSEQGSSTDTQYF
15,TRBD1,.,TRBJ1-1,TRBV5-4,TGTGCCAGCAGCCCGCGACAGGGAGAGAACACTGAAGCTTTCTTT,CASSPRQGENTEAFF
15,.,.,TRBJ2-1,TRBV5-1,TGCGCCAGCAGCTTGGACAGGGTATCCGACAGGGAGCAGTTCTTC,CASSLDRVSDREQFF
16,TRBD1,.,TRBJ2-2,TRBV5-1,TGCGCCAGCAGCGAGGGACAGGGAAGGATGTCCGGGGAGCTGTTTTTT,CASSEGQGRMSGELFF